This T cell receptor beta chain was found in a study of blood T cell repertoires in COVID-19. CDR3 length: 14 amino acids. The V end lost 7 bases, the J end lost 5 bases, and 15 bases lay between the germline ends. Germline V CDR1 and CDR2: MNHEY, SVGEGT. Generated by immunoSEQ multiplex PCR, the TCRdb table keeps only in-frame clones and is missing some. Altogether 200,000 to 250,000 clones are present, roughly 82% being singletons, with the ten largest covering around 9.5%. V and J are TRBV6-2 or TRBV6-3 and TRBJ2-1; possibly TRBD1 for D (5 bases). The origin of this receptor is a man in his fifties or sixties with active or convalescent COVID-19. Sequencing was carried out using peripheral blood. The CDR3 sequence is CASTPLGVDNEQFF. CDR3 coding DNA: TGTGCCAGCACCCCATTAGGGGTGGACAATGAGCAGTTCTTC.